The 13 T cell receptor beta chains in this list originate from one sample, sequenced in a study of blood T cell repertoires in COVID-19. Libraries were prepared by immunoSEQ multiplex PCR; TCRdb keeps only in-frame clonotypes and omits some of them. Of about 87,000 clones listed, less than 80% are singletons. The material sequenced was peripheral blood. The source of these receptors is a woman in her fifties or sixties with acute or convalescent COVID-19.

The V and J genes are TRBV6-5 and TRBJ2-7; TRBD2 might be the D (5 bases). The V gene lost 5 bases and the J gene lost 5 bases, with 10 bases spanning the gap. The CDR3 length is 12 residues. CDR1 and CDR2 (germline): MNHEY, SVGAGI. CDR3 nucleotide sequence: TGTGCCAGCAGTACCTCGGGGAACGAGCAGTACTTC. Encoded protein: CASSTSGNEQYF.

This clone occurred a few times. The chain is built from TRBV7-2 and TRBJ2-2; D is perhaps TRBD2 (6 bases). Germline-derived CDR1 and CDR2 are SGHTA and FQGNSA. The V end lost 5 bases, the J end lost 3 bases, and 13 bases lay between the germline ends. The CDR3 runs 15 residues. In DNA form, the CDR3 reads TGTGCCAGCAGCGCTCTTTTAGCGGACACCGGGGAGCTGTTTTTT. Amino acids: CASSALLADTGELFF.

The rearrangement uses TRBV3-1 (or the pseudogene TRBV3-2) and TRBJ1-1; unclear D gene. V lost 0 bases and J 1 base, leaving 6 bases between the germline ends. Per germline, CDR1 LGHDT and CDR2 YNNKEL (reference sequence). This CDR3 is 14 amino acids long. CDR3 coding DNA: TGTGCCAGCAGCCAAGAACTTGGGAACACTGAAGCTTTCTTT. It encodes CASSQELGNTEAFF.

The chain uses TRBV5-1 and TRBJ2-5; the match to TRBD1 covers 7 bases. The CDR3 runs to 13 residues. V lost 2 bases to trimming and J lost 5 bases; unmatched junction nucleotides: 3. The germline CDR1 and CDR2 sequences are SGHRS and YFSETQ. CDR3 nucleotide sequence: TGCGCCAGCAGCTTACAGGGGTCGGAGACCCAGTACTTC. Its protein product is CASSLQGSETQYF. Using reference TRBV5-1 and TRBJ2-5 for the parts outside the CDR3, the full variable domain is KAGVTQTPRYLIKTRGQQVTLSCSPISGHRSVSWYQQTPGQGLQFLFEYFSETQRNKGNFPGRFSGRQFSNSRSEMNVSTLELGDSALYLCASSLQGSETQYFGPGTRLLVL.

CDR3 DNA sequence: TGTGCCAGCAGCTTAGGGTCCGCGGGACTAGCGGGGGTGTCCCAAGAGACCCAGTACTTC. Translated, it gives CASSLGSAGLAGVSQETQYF. The rearrangement joins TRBV7-8 to TRBJ2-5; 14 nucleotides match TRBD2. This CDR3 is 20 amino acids long. Germline CDR1 reads SGHVS; CDR2 reads FQNEAQ. V dropped 1 base and J dropped 1; count of bases not matched to a gene: 11. The complete variable domain, with remaining parts taken from reference TRBV7-8 and TRBJ2-5, reads GAGVSQSPRYKVAKRGQDVALRCDPISGHVSLFWYQQALGQGPEFLTYFQNEAQLDKSGLPSDRFFAERPEGSVSTLKIQRTQQEDSAVYLCASSLGSAGLAGVSQETQYFGPGTRLLVL.

The chain has TRBV9 and TRBJ2-1; D is possibly TRBD2 (7 bases). Germline V gene data show CDR1 as SGDLS and CDR2 as YYNGEE. V gave up 3 bases and J gave up 1 base, with 14 bases separating them. CDR3 length: 16 residues. CDR3 sequence (DNA): TGTGCCAGCAGCGAACCCGGGGGGCCGTCCTACAATGAGCAGTTCTTC. Its protein is CASSEPGGPSYNEQFF. The full variable domain, completed using reference TRBV9 and TRBJ2-1, is DSGVTQTPKHLITATGQRVTLRCSPRSGDLSVYWYQQSLDQGLQFLIQYYNGEERAKGNILERFSAQQFPDLHSELNLSSLELGDSALYFCASSEPGGPSYNEQFFGPGTRLTVL.

This chain joins TRBV28 and TRBJ2-7; D gene uncertain. The length of the CDR3 is 14 residues. The germline V gene encodes CDR1 MDHEN and CDR2 SYDVKM. Trimming cost V 2 bases and J 2 bases, with 10 bases left between them. CDR3 nucleotides: TGTGCCAGCAGTTTAGCGGAGACCCCCTACGAGCAGTACTTC. It yields the protein CASSLAETPYEQYF.

This rearrangement joins TRBV6-4 to TRBJ2-3, with D possibly TRBD1 on 6 matching bases. The CDR3 totals 16 residues. CDR1 and CDR2 (germline): MRHNA, SNTAGT. With 0 bases removed from V and 2 bases from J, the gap between germline ends came to 12 bases. As DNA, the CDR3 is TGTGCCAGCAGTGACTCTCCAGGGGTCCCCACAGATACGCAGTATTTT. This translates into CASSDSPGVPTDTQYF.

This chain joins TRBV9 and TRBJ1-2; 8 nucleotides align to TRBD1. This CDR3 is 17 amino acids long. V shed 0 bases and J 7 bases; nucleotides not matched to a gene: 14. In germline, CDR1 is SGDLS, CDR2 YYNGEE. The CDR3 here is CASSVGRQGALSSGYTF. The CDR3 nucleotides read TGTGCCAGCAGCGTAGGACGGCAGGGGGCTCTTTCGAGTGGCTACACCTTC.

This chain connects TRBV5-5 to TRBJ1-4; TRBD1 agrees at 9 bases. There are 13 residues in the CDR3. The V and J ends lost 8 bases and 10 bases, in that order; junction bases with no gene match: 9. Germline V gene data show CDR1 as SGHKS and CDR2 as YYEKEE (reference sequence). The CDR3 loop reads CARPGQGNGKLFF. CDR3 DNA sequence: TGTGCCAGGCCGGGACAGGGCAACGGAAAACTGTTTTTT.

The chain carries TRBV5-4 and TRBJ1-4, with D unresolved. The CDR3 sequence is 16 residues long. Germline V gene sequence: CDR1 SGHNT, CDR2 YYREEE (reference sequence). V lost 3 bases, J lost 5 bases, and 17 bases lay in between. CDR3 sequence: CASSSYMELTNEKLFF. DNA of the CDR3: TGTGCCAGCAGCTCTTACATGGAACTAACAAATGAAAAACTGTTTTTT.

With respect to this clone: In the same sample, other DNA sequences code for this CDR3. V is TRBV18 and J is TRBJ1-1; D perhaps matches TRBD1 (5 bases). CDR3 length: 13 amino acids. Germline lookup yields CDR1 KGHSH and CDR2 LQKENI. Trimming left V 4 bases short and J 1 base short, with 7 bases between. The CDR3 DNA reads TGTGCCAGCTCACGAGACAGGAACACTGAAGCTTTCTTT. It is translated as CASSRDRNTEAFF.

The J gene is TRBJ2-6, the V gene TRBV10-2; a possible D gene is TRBD1 (6 bases). Looked up from germline, CDR1 is WSHSY and CDR2 is SAAADI. The CDR3 has 16 amino acids. Trimming cost V 8 bases and J 0 bases, with 14 bases left between them. The CDR3, as DNA: TGCGCCAGCGAGGGACACTCCTCCTCTGGGGCCAACGTCCTGACTTTC. Protein: CASEGHSSSGANVLTF.